This paragraph covers one T cell receptor (beta chain) sequence. As yet, its antigen is unknown. Vbeta (60) and Jbeta (13) primers were used in the PCR. The repertoire was sequenced with immunoSEQ multiplex PCR; TCRdb's copy has only in-frame clones and lacks some. The sample records fewer than 200,000 clones, 82% being singletons. The data originate from a study of cytomegalovirus exposure and HLA in healthy donors. The V gene's germline CDR1 is WSHSY and CDR2 SAAADI. The CDR3 is made up of 14 amino acids. Trimming cost V 5 bases and J 4 bases; bases outside gene matches: 6. Overall study results and limits: An assumption of roughly uniform sequencing depth across donors underlay the presence/absence analyses.

Sequenced sample: PBMCs. The source is a girl under 18 in good health and CMV-seropositive. The chain carries TRBV10-2 and TRBJ1-2; 8 bases fit TRBD1. This CDR3 is CASSKRTGIYGYTF. The CDR3 bases are TGCGCCAGCAGTAAAAGGACAGGGATCTATGGCTACACCTTC.